Below, 21 T cell receptor beta chains from the same sample are listed, as sequenced in a study of T cells in narcolepsy. Repertoires were generated with immunoSEQ multiplex PCR, while TCRdb's copy carries only in-frame clones and drops some. Found here are 20,000 to 25,000 clones, around 90% of them singletons; the top ten hold 0.9% to 1.2%. The sample taken for sequencing was CD45RA- memory CD4+ T cells from PBMCs. These receptors all stem from a human donor with narcolepsy.

This chain links TRBV11-2 with TRBJ2-1; the match to TRBD2 covers 12 bases. The CDR3 consists of 19 residues. From germline, CDR1 is SGHAT and CDR2 FQNNGV. Trimming at V came to 5 bases and at J to 4 bases, leaving 15 bases not matched to a gene. The CDR3 DNA sequence: TGTGCCAGCAGCCAGGCTGGGGCTAGCGGGAGGGAGACTTACAATGAGCAGTTCTTC. This sequence encodes CASSQAGASGRETYNEQFF. The entire variable domain, with the rest obtained from reference TRBV11-2 and TRBJ2-1, is as follows: EAGVAQSPRYKIIEKRQSVAFWCNPISGHATLYWYQQILGQGPKLLIQFQNNGVVDDSQLPKDRFSAERLKGVDSTLKIQPAKLEDSAVYLCASSQAGASGRETYNEQFFGPGTRLTVL.

This clone was counted a single time. This chain connects TRBV10-3 to TRBJ2-2, with unresolved D. V was pared by 11 bases and J by 4 bases, with 17 bases between. Germline CDR1 reads ENHRY; CDR2 reads SYGVKD. The CDR3 consists of 14 residues. The CDR3 coding sequence is TGTGCCTCCCAGGAAAGGCCAGTCACCGGGGAGCTGTTTTTT. The encoded protein is CASQERPVTGELFF.

The genes are TRBV7-6 and TRBJ2-5, with TRBD2 matching 14 bases. This CDR3 contains 15 residues. CDR1 is SGHVS, CDR2 FNYEAQ, per germline. V shed 5 bases, J shed 5 bases, and the junction held 4 bases outside the gene matches. CDR3 amino acids: CASSRGLAGEETQYF. DNA of the CDR3: TGTGCCAGCAGCCGGGGACTAGCGGGAGAGGAGACCCAGTACTTC.

The V call is TRBV11-3, the J call TRBJ2-7, with 9 bases lining up with TRBD2. The CDR3 is 15 residues long. Germline CDR1 reads SGHNT; CDR2 reads YENEEA. V shed 1 base and J 3 bases; nucleotides not matched to a gene: 4. The CDR3 sequence: CASSLGAGGNYEQYF. The CDR3 DNA follows: TGTGCCAGCAGCTTAGGAGCGGGAGGTAACTACGAGCAGTACTTC.

The CDR3 DNA sequence: TGTGCCAGCTCACTAGAACGGGGAGGCTACACCTTC. Translation gives CASSLERGGYTF. The chain combines TRBV18 with TRBJ1-2; D uncertain. The CDR3 spans 12 residues. Germline V gives CDR1 KGHSH, CDR2 LQKENI. V was trimmed by 4 bases and J by 8 bases, leaving 11 bases between them.

The J gene is TRBJ2-5, the V gene TRBV28; TRBD1 matches at 7 bases. Near its end, the DNA agrees better with TRBJ2-7, so the J call may be wrong. CDR1 is MDHEN and CDR2 is SYDVKM in the germline V gene. This CDR3 comprises 15 residues. The CDR3 DNA follows: TGTGCCAGCAGTTTCGCCCGTGGACAGGCCTACGAGCAGTACTTC. It encodes CASSFARGQAYEQYF.

The count of this clone is one. The V call is TRBV7-8, the J call TRBJ2-3; maybe TRBD2 (5 bases). Germline V lookup: CDR1 SGHVS, CDR2 FQNEAQ. Trimming shortened V by 2 bases and J by 5 bases, and 14 bases separated the two germline ends. The CDR3 runs to 15 residues. As DNA, the CDR3 is TGTGCCAGCAGCTTAAACGATAAGACTATAGATACGCAGTATTTT. Amino acids: CASSLNDKTIDTQYF.

This clone is a singleton in its sample. The genes are TRBV11-2 and TRBJ1-5, with unresolved D. Looked up from germline, CDR1 is SGHAT and CDR2 is FQNNGV. The CDR3 spans 13 residues. Trimming left V 0 bases short and J 4 bases short, with 4 bases between. The CDR3, as DNA: TGTGCCAGCAGCTTAGAAGAGAATCAGCCCCAGCATTTT. Translating it yields CASSLEENQPQHF.

The chain couples TRBV18 to TRBJ2-6; TRBD1 aligns across 8 bases. V was clipped by 1 base and J by 0 bases; unmatched bases: 11. Germline loops: CDR1 KGHSH, CDR2 LQKENI. This CDR3 region has 20 residues. CDR3 bases: TGTGCCAGCTCACCACGGGTGCGGACAGGGTCTTACTCTGGGGCCAACGTCCTGACTTTC. This translates into CASSPRVRTGSYSGANVLTF.

J is TRBJ1-2 and V is TRBV10-3; 9 bases fit TRBD1. V gave up 6 bases and J gave up 1 base; unmatched junction bases: 9. Germline CDR1 is ENHRY and CDR2 is SYGVKD. The length of the CDR3 is 16 residues. The CDR3 bases are TGTGCCATCAGAGCCCGGGACAGGGCCTATAACTATGGCTACACCTTC. This sequence encodes CAIRARDRAYNYGYTF.

V is TRBV29-1 and J is TRBJ2-3; no clear D. V was clipped by 4 bases and J by 6 bases, with 8 bases between them. The CDR3 has 11 residues. Germline V gene sequence: CDR1 SQVTM, CDR2 ANQGSEA. The CDR3 is CSVAPSDTQYF. Here the CDR3 DNA reads TGCAGCGTTGCGCCGTCCGATACGCAGTATTTT.

The chain recombines TRBV2 with TRBJ2-7, with D possibly being TRBD1 (5 bases). V lost 8 bases and J 2 bases, leaving 16 bases between the germline ends. Germline V lookup: CDR1 SNHLY, CDR2 FYNNEI. This CDR3 is 14 amino acids long. CDR3 amino acids: CASSRQGDPYEQYF. As DNA, the CDR3 is TGTGCCAGCTCCAGGCAGGGTGACCCCTACGAGCAGTACTTC.

CDR3 amino acids: CASSQAGGRETQYF. CDR3 nucleotide sequence: TGTGCCAGCAGCCAAGCGGGAGGGAGAGAGACCCAGTACTTC. The V call is TRBV9, the J call TRBJ2-5; 10 nucleotides match TRBD2. The CDR3 loop spans 14 amino acids. V trimming: 4 bases; J trimming: 4 bases; junction bases outside the gene matches: 4. CDR1 SGDLS and CDR2 YYNGEE come from the germline V gene.

V is TRBV6-1 and J is TRBJ2-1, with 14 nucleotides matching TRBD2. Per germline, CDR1 MNHNS and CDR2 SASEGT. V lost 4 bases and J lost 6; bases outside the gene matches: 2. This CDR3 region has 15 residues. CDR3 nucleotides: TGTGCCAGCAGTGCAGGACTAGCGGGAGGCAATGAGCAGTTCTTC. Its protein is CASSAGLAGGNEQFF.

Concerning this clone: The identical CDR3 is also encoded by other nucleotide sequences in the sample. This chain connects TRBV2 to TRBJ2-7; D unclear. This CDR3 is built from 14 residues. V lost 2 bases to trimming and J lost 4 bases, with 12 bases between them. Per germline, CDR1 SNHLY and CDR2 FYNNEI. CDR3 in DNA: TGTGCCAGCAGTGAAACCAGAGGCAATTACGAGCAGTACTTC. Protein: CASSETRGNYEQYF.

The rearrangement joins TRBV7-6 to TRBJ2-1; D is ambiguous. Germline loops: CDR1 SGHVS, CDR2 FNYEAQ. CDR3 length: 15 amino acids. Trimming left V 2 bases short and J 0 bases short, with 8 bases between. The CDR3 reads CASSLRPLSYNEQFF. Written as DNA, the CDR3 is TGTGCCAGCAGCTTAAGGCCCCTCTCCTACAATGAGCAGTTCTTC.

The chain couples TRBV21-1 to TRBJ2-5; TRBD2 was called by the table and not checked on the DNA. TRBV21-1 is an annotated pseudogene. CDR3 length equals 16 residues. The CDR3 nucleotides read TGTGCCAGCAGCGTCACTAGCGGGAGGATCCAAGAGACCCAGTACTTC. The encoded protein is CASSVTSGRIQETQYF.

The chain has TRBV28 and TRBJ1-2; possibly TRBD1 for D (5 bases). V lost 10 bases and J lost 4, with 13 bases in between. CDR1 is MDHEN and CDR2 is SYDVKM in the germline V gene. This CDR3 has 12 amino acids. CDR3: CATGTVLYGYTF. CDR3 DNA sequence: TGTGCCACCGGGACCGTACTCTATGGCTACACCTTC.

This chain uses TRBV10-3 with TRBJ1-4; D possibly corresponds to TRBD1 (5 bases). Trimming cost V 4 bases and J 7 bases, with 10 bases left between them. The CDR3 spans 13 residues. CDR1 is ENHRY, CDR2 SYGVKD, per germline. The CDR3 region has the DNA TGTGCCATCAGTGCAGGGTCGGGTGAAAAACTGTTTTTT. This translates into CAISAGSGEKLFF.

The chain joins TRBV29-1 to TRBJ1-1, with D perhaps TRBD1 (5 bases). V lost 3 bases to trimming and J lost 8 bases, with 13 bases between them. The CDR3 is 12 residues long. Germline V gene data show CDR1 as SQVTM and CDR2 as ANQGSEA. CDR3: CSVDLVGGEAFF. The CDR3 DNA reads TGCAGCGTTGACCTCGTGGGGGGGGAAGCTTTCTTT.

This sequence joins TRBV7-3 and TRBJ2-3; TRBD1 agrees at 7 bases. The trim removed 5 bases at V and 2 bases at J, leaving 4 bases unmatched. The CDR3 extends over 14 amino acids. Germline lookup yields CDR1 SGHTA and CDR2 FQGTGA. The CDR3 loop is CASSRQGNTDTQYF. The CDR3, as DNA: TGTGCCAGCAGCCGACAGGGTAACACAGATACGCAGTATTTT.